This TCR beta chain was sequenced for a study of blood T cell repertoires in COVID-19 (dated by TCRdb to 2018 to 2021). The study in broad terms: Samples from collaborators originated in the United States, Italy and Spain and spanned both the acute and convalescent phases of COVID-19. Where available, HLA class I and class II types were taken from metadata supplied by the sample provider and were not determined by assay-based typing. The repertoires were released in a freely available public database meant as a resource for research on the immune response to SARS-CoV-2. The sample metadata nearly always contained a de-identified subject ID, COVID-19 status, age in years and sex. The samples were drawn from two sources: the first 160 participants of the ongoing ImmuneRACE study, and over 1,000 subjects contributed by 6 global collaborators. The prospective study material was composed of cDNA or gDNA derived from T cells, B-cell-depleted T cells, or PBMCs. Deeply sampled blood TCRbeta repertoires from subjects exposed to, actively infected with, or recovered from COVID-19 were included in the dataset.

As concerns this clone: Its antigen remains undetermined. Per-nucleotide qualities are absent, and no much larger clonotype sits a single base away.

What the research found in general, with its limitations: The amount of clinical and demographic metadata varied by source and participant and was provided uncurated.

TCRbeta CDR3 regions were amplified from genomic DNA by means of the immunoSEQ Assay, a bias-controlled multiplex PCR. Per the source publication's procedure: The number of nucleated cells in each sample was estimated from the amplification of reference gene primers within the assay. To quantify the absolute abundance of each unique TCRbeta CDR3 rearrangement, sequence reads were collapsed and filtered. For each sample, productive Simpson clonality was calculated by taking the square root of Simpson's diversity index across productive rearrangements. TCRdb's version of the immuneACCESS table is confined to in-frame rearrangements and falls short of the full clone set. An unresolved V gene accounts for under half of the shortfall where checked; the remainder is of unknown origin. V and J calls and clone size are as listed in that table; D and trimming were resolved from the DNA. The sample records under 500,000 clones, about 89% of which are singletons. The top ten clones comprise around 4.4% of the sample.

The collaborating institutions used their own protocols to collect whole blood in K2EDTA tubes. For TCRbeta analysis, collaborators shipped samples as frozen whole blood, isolated PBMCs, or DNA extracted from either of those sample types. CDR1 SGHRS and CDR2 YFSETQ are derived from the germline V gene. Including cysteine and phenylalanine, the CDR3 has 17 amino acids. The CDR3 DNA has 51 bases and is translated from base 1. The germline ends are 17 bases apart after V is trimmed by 0 bases and J by 2 bases. This receptor chain uses TRBV5-1 and TRBJ2-5; no confident D gene assignment can be made. The sequence was obtained from a woman aged 25-40 years with acute or convalescent COVID-19. The sequenced material came from peripheral blood. The CDR3 in this case is CASSLANGRVSQETQYF. The nucleotides are TGCGCCAGCAGCTTGGCAAATGGTCGGGTCTCGCAAGAGACCCAGTACTTC.